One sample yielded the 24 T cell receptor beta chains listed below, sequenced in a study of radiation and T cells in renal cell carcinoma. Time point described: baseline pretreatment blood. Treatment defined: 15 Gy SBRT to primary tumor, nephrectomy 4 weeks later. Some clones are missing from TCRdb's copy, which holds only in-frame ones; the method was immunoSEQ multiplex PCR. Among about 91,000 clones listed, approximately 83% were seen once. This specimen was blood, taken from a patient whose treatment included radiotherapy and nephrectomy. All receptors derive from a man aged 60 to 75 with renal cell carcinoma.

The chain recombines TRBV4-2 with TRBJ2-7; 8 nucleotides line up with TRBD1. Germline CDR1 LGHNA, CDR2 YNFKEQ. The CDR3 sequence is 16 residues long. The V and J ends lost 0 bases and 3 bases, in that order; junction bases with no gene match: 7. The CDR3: CASSQDPAGGGYEQYF. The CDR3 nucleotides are TGTGCCAGCAGCCAAGATCCCGCAGGGGGCGGCTACGAGCAGTACTTC.

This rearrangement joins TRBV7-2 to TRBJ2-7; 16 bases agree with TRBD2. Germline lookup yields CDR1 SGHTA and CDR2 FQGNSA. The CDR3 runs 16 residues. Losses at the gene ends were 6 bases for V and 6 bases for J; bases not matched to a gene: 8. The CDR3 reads CASSKPGTSGRAEQYF. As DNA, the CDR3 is TGTGCCAGCAGTAAACCCGGGACTAGCGGGAGGGCCGAGCAGTACTTC.

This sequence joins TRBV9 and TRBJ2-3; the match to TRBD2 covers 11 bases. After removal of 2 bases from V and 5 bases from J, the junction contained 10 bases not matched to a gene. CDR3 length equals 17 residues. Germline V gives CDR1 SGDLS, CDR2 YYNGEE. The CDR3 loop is CASSVQPLAGGGDTQYF. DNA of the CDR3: TGTGCCAGCAGCGTCCAACCCCTAGCGGGAGGAGGAGATACGCAGTATTTT.

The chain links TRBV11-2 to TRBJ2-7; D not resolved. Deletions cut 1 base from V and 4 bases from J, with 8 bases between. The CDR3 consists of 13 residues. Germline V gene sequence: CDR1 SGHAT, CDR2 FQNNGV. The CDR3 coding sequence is TGTGCCAGCAGCTTAGTATTTGCTTACGAGCAGTACTTC. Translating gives CASSLVFAYEQYF.

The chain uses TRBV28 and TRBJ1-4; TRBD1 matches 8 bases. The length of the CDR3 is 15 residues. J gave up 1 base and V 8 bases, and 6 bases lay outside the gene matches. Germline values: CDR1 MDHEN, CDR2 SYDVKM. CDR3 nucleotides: TGTGCCAGCGGAGCGACAGGGGTAACTAATGAAAAACTGTTTTTT. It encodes CASGATGVTNEKLFF. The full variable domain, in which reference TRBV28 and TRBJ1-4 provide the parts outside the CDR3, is DVKVTQSSRYLVKRTGEKVFLECVQDMDHENMFWYRQDPGLGLRLIYFSYDVKMKEKGDIPEGYSVSREKKERFSLILESASTNQTSMYLCASGATGVTNEKLFFGSGTQLSVL.

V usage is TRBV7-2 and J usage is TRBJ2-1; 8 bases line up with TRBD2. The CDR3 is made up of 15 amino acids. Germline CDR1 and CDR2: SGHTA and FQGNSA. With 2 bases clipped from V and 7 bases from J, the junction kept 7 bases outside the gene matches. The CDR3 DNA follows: TGTGCCAGCAGCTTACAAGCGGGAGTGGGTAATGAGCAGTTCTTC. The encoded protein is CASSLQAGVGNEQFF. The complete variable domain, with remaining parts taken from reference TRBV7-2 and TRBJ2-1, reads GAGVSQSPSNKVTEKGKDVELRCDPISGHTALYWYRQSLGQGLEFLIYFQGNSAPDKSGLPSDRFSAERTGGSVSTLTIQRTQQEDSAVYLCASSLQAGVGNEQFFGPGTRLTVL.

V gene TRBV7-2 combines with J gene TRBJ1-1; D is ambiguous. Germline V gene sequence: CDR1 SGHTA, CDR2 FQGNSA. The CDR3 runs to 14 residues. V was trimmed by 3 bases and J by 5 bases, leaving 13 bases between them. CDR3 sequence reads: CASSFFILGTEAFF. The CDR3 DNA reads TGTGCCAGCAGCTTTTTCATTCTAGGGACTGAAGCTTTCTTT.

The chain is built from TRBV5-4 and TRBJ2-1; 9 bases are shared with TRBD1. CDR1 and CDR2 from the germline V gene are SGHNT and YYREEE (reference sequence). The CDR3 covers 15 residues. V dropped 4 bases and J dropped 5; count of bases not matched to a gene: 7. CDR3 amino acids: CASSTGGDSNNEQFF. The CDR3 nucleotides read TGTGCCAGCAGCACAGGGGGCGATTCTAACAATGAGCAGTTCTTC.

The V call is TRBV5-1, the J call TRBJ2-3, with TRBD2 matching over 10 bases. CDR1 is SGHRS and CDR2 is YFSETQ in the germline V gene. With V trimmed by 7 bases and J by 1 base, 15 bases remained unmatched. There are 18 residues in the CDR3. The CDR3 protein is CASSQGLAARLGTDTQYF. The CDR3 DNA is TGCGCCAGCTCCCAAGGACTAGCGGCCCGGTTGGGCACAGATACGCAGTATTTT.

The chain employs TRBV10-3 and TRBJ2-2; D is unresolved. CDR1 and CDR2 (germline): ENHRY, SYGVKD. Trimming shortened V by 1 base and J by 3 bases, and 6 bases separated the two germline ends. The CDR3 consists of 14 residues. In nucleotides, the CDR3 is TGTGCCATCAGTGAGTATGGGGACACCGGGGAGCTGTTTTTT. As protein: CAISEYGDTGELFF.

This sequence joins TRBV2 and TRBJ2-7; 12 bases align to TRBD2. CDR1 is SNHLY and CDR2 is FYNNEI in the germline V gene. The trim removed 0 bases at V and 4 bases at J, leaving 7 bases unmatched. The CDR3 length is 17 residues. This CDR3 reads CASSEARTSGNMYEQYF. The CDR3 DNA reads TGTGCCAGCAGTGAAGCGAGGACTAGCGGGAATATGTACGAGCAGTACTTC.

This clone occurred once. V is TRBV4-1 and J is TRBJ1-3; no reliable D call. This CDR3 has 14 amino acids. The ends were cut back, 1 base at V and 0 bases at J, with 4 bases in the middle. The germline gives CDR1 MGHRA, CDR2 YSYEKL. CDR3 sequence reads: CASSQASSGNTIYF. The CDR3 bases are TGCGCCAGCAGCCAAGCCAGCTCTGGAAACACCATATATTTT.

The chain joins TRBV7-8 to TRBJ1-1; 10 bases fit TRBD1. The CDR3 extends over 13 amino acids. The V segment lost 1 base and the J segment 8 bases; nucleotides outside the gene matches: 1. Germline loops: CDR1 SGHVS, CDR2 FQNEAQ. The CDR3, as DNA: TGTGCCAGCAGCTTAGGGGACAGGGGAGAAGCTTTCTTT. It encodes CASSLGDRGEAFF.

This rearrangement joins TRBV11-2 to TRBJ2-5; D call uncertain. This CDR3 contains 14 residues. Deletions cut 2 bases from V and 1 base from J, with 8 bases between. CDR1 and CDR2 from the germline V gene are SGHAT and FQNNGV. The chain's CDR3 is CASSLMGSQETQYF. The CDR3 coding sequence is TGTGCCAGCAGCTTAATGGGCAGCCAAGAGACCCAGTACTTC.

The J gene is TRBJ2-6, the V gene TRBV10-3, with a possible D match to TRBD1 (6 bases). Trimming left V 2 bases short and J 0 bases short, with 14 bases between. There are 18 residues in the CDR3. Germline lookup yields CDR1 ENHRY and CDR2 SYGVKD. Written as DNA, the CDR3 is TGTGCCATCAGTGAGAGGACAGAAGGGAGCTCTGGGGCCAACGTCCTGACTTTC. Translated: CAISERTEGSSGANVLTF.

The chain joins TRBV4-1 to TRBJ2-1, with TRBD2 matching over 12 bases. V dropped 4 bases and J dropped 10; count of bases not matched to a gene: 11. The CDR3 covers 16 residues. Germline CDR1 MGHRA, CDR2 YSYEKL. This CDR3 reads CASSPGLAGPQREQFF. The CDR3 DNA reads TGCGCCAGCAGCCCTGGACTAGCGGGGCCCCAGAGAGAGCAGTTCTTC.

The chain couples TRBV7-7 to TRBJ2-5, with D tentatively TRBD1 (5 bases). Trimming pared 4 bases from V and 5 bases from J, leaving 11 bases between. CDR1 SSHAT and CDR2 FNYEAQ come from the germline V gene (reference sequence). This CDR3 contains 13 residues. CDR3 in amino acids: CASSSDIWETQYF. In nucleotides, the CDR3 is TGTGCCAGCAGCTCGGACATCTGGGAGACCCAGTACTTC. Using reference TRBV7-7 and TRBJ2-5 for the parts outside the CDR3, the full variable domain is GAGVSQSPRYKVTKRGQDVTLRCDPISSHATLYWYQQALGQGPEFLTYFNYEAQPDKSGLPSDRFSAERPEGSISTLTIQRTEQRDSAMYRCASSSDIWETQYFGPGTRLLVL.

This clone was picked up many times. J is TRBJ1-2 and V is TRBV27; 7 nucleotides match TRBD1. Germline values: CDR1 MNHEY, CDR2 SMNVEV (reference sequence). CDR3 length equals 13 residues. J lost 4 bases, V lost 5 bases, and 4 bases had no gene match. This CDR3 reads CASSPQGPYGYTF. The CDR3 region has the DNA TGTGCCAGCAGTCCACAGGGGCCCTATGGCTACACCTTC.

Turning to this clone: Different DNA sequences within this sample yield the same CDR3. CDR3 sequence: CASSAGSLGGTRDTQYF. For the CDR3, the DNA is TGTGCCAGCAGCGCCGGGTCTTTGGGGGGAACAAGGGATACGCAGTATTTT. The V call is TRBV5-6, the J call TRBJ2-3, with a possible D match to TRBD2 (6 bases). CDR1 SGHDT and CDR2 YYEEEE come from the germline V gene. The V gene lost 4 bases and the J gene lost 6 bases, with 24 bases spanning the gap. This CDR3 has 17 residues.

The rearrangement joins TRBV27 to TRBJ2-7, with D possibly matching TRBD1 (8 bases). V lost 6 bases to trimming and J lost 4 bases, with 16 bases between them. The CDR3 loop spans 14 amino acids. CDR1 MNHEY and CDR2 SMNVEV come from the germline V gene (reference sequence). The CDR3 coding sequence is TGTGCCAGCAGCGGGGGGACAGGTCCATACGAGCAGTACTTC. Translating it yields CASSGGTGPYEQYF.

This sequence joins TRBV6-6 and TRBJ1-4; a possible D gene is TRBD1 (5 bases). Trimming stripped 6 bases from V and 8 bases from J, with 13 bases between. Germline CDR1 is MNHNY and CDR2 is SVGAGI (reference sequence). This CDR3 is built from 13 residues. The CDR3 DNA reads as TGTGCCAGCAGCGGGACCCCGCGGGAAAAACTGTTTTTT. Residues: CASSGTPREKLFF.

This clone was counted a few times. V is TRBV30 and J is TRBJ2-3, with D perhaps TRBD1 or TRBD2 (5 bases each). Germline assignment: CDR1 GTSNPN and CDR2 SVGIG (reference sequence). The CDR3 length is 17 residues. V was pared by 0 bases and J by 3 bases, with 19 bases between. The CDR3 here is CAWSVLVGAVRTDTQYF. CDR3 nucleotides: TGTGCCTGGAGTGTACTCGTCGGGGCCGTCAGAACAGATACGCAGTATTTT.

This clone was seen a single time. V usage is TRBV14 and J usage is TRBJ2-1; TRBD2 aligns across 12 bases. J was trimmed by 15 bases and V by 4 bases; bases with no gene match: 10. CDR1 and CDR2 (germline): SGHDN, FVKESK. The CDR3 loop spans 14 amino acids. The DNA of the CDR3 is TGTGCCAGCAGCCCGAATTACGGGACTAGCGGGTTGTTCTTC. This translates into CASSPNYGTSGLFF. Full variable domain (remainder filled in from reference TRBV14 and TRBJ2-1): EAGVTQFPSHSVIEKGQTVTLRCDPISGHDNLYWYRRVMGKEIKFLLHFVKESKQDESGMPNNRFLAERTGGTYSTLKVQPAELEDSGVYFCASSPNYGTSGLFFGPGTRLTVL.

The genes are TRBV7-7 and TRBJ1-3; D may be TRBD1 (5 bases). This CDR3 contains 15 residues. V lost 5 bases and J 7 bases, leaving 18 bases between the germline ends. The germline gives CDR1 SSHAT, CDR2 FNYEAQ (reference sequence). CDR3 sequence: CASSPGRGRGNTIYF. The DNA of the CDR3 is TGTGCCAGCAGCCCCGGCCGCGGGCGGGGGAACACCATATATTTT. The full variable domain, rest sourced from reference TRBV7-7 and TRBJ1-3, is GAGVSQSPRYKVTKRGQDVTLRCDPISSHATLYWYQQALGQGPEFLTYFNYEAQPDKSGLPSDRFSAERPEGSISTLTIQRTEQRDSAMYRCASSPGRGRGNTIYFGEGSWLTVV.